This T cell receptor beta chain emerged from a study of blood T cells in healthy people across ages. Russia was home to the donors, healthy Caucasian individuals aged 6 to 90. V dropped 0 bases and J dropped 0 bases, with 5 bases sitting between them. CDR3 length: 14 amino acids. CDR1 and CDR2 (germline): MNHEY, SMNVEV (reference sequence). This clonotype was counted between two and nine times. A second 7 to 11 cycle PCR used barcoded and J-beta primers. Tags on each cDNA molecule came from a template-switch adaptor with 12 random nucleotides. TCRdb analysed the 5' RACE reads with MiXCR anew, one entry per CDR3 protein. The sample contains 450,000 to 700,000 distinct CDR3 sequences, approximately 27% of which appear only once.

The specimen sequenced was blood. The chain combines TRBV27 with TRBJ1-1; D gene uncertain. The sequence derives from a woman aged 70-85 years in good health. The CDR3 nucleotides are TGTGCCAGCAGTTTATCCTTCTTGAACACTGAAGCTTTCTTT. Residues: CASSLSFLNTEAFF.